These 8 T cell receptor beta chains were all obtained from the same sample, sequenced in a study of early T cells in non-severe SARS-CoV-2 infection. TCRdb reanalysed the 5' RACE reads using MiXCR and keeps one entry per CDR3 protein. The sample records some 29,000 distinct CDR3 sequences, 5.3% being singletons. The sequenced sample was whole blood. These receptors were obtained from an adult who was a healthcare worker with PCR-confirmed SARS-CoV-2 infection or an uninfected control (not recorded which).

This clonotype was recorded at least ten times. The chain is built from TRBV28 and TRBJ2-3, with D perhaps matching TRBD1 or TRBD2 (5 bases each). Germline values: CDR1 MDHEN, CDR2 SYDVKM. V lost 4 bases to trimming and J lost 5 bases, with 13 bases between them. The CDR3 totals 14 residues. CDR3 protein: CASSSGQAVDTQYF. The CDR3 bases are TGTGCCAGCAGTTCGGGGCAGGCTGTAGATACGCAGTATTTT.

This clonotype has ten or more counts. The V and J genes are TRBV28 and TRBJ2-7, with TRBD1 identical over 7 bases. This CDR3 contains 13 residues. Trimming took 2 bases from V and 4 from J; bases not matched to a gene: 2. The germline V gene has CDR1 MDHEN and CDR2 SYDVKM. The CDR3 nucleotides are TGTGCCAGCAGTTTAAGGGGGCGTTACGAGCAGTACTTC. Residues: CASSLRGRYEQYF.

This clonotype was observed at least ten times. The chain is built from TRBV6-5 and TRBJ2-1; possible D gene TRBD2, 6 bases. Trimming stripped 6 bases from V and 0 bases from J, with 15 bases between. Looked up from germline, CDR1 is MNHEY and CDR2 is SVGAGI. This CDR3 is 16 amino acids long. CDR3 in DNA: TGTGCCAGCAGACCCACTAGCCTCCTCTCCTACAATGAGCAGTTCTTC. The encoded protein is CASRPTSLLSYNEQFF.

This clonotype was observed a few times. The CDR3 bases are TGTGCCAGCAGCTCCACAGCGGGAGTCATCGACGAGCAGTACTTC. It translates to CASSSTAGVIDEQYF. The chain links TRBV11-2 to TRBJ2-7, with TRBD2 matching 8 bases. The CDR3 has 15 residues. CDR1 and CDR2 (germline): SGHAT, FQNNGV. J lost 5 bases, V lost 4 bases, and 10 bases had no gene match.

There are many counts of this clonotype. The CDR3 protein is CASTGGLGDTQYF. CDR3 DNA sequence: TGTGCCAGCACGGGGGGGCTAGGAGATACGCAGTATTTT. V usage is TRBV12-3 or TRBV12-4 and J usage is TRBJ2-3; 8 bases are shared with TRBD2. V gave up 7 bases and J gave up 5 bases; unmatched junction bases: 5. CDR3 size: 13 residues.

J is TRBJ2-3 and V is TRBV28, with unresolved D. Germline assignment: CDR1 MDHEN and CDR2 SYDVKM. The CDR3 consists of 13 residues. Trimming cost V 1 base and J 4 bases, with 6 bases left between them. CDR3 DNA sequence: TGTGCCAGCAGTTTATCGGTGGCAGATACGCAGTATTTT. It yields the protein CASSLSVADTQYF.

This sequence joins TRBV10-3 and TRBJ2-2; D unclear. Trimming took off 5 bases at V and 0 bases at J, with 13 bases between the two ends. The CDR3 contains 16 residues. Looked up from germline, CDR1 is ENHRY and CDR2 is SYGVKD. CDR3 nucleotides: TGTGCCATCAGTATAATCCCCGCGGCGAACACCGGGGAGCTGTTTTTT. Translating gives CAISIIPAANTGELFF.

In its sample, this clonotype ranks as medium-sized. The chain combines TRBV6-5 with TRBJ2-3; 7 positions agree with TRBD1. This CDR3 has 16 residues. J lost 0 bases, V lost 6 bases, and 9 bases had no gene match. Germline V gives CDR1 MNHEY, CDR2 SVGAGI. The CDR3 DNA sequence: TGTGCCAGCAGCCGTGACAGGGCCTTGAGCACAGATACGCAGTATTTT. Translated: CASSRDRALSTDTQYF.